The following is a TCR beta chain sequence with its context. Its specificity is not known. cDNA molecules, individually, were tagged with unique molecular identifiers. TCRdb re-analysed the 5' RACE reads in MiXCR, keeping a single row per CDR3 protein. Here the sample spans 68,000 or so distinct CDR3 sequences, about 12% being singletons. This sample stems from a study of early T cells in non-severe SARS-CoV-2 infection. The wider study: From unsorted whole blood, bulk RNA was sequenced, and the chains remained unpaired.

Points from the study as a whole: The study's VDJdb matching favored anti-spike CD8 responses and missed private and CD4 specificities.

Germline loops: CDR1 MNHNY, CDR2 SVGAGI (reference sequence). V dropped 2 bases and J dropped 1 base, with 3 bases sitting between them. The CDR3 has 13 residues. The clonotype comes from an adult who was a healthcare worker with PCR-confirmed SARS-CoV-2 infection or an uninfected control (not recorded which). The chain is built from TRBV6-6 and TRBJ1-5; D is uncertain. The sample was whole blood. The CDR3, as DNA: TGTGCCAGCAGTTACCCCAGCAATCAGCCCCAGCATTTT. The encoded protein is CASSYPSNQPQHF.